This TCR beta chain was documented in a study of a mutant IDH1 vaccine in newly diagnosed glioma. TCRdb's table, derived via immunoSEQ multiplex PCR, lists solely in-frame clones and lacks some. In the table there are about 69,000 clones, around 86% of which are singletons. CDR1 is SGHTA, CDR2 FQGNSA, per germline. The CDR3 loop spans 13 amino acids. V gave up 5 bases and J gave up 8 bases, with 15 bases separating them. This clone has only a few counts. Its antigen is currently unknown. Indicated time point: week 35, safety follow-up. Each dose of the vaccine consisted of 300 ug of mutant IDH1 20-mer peptide, with topical imiquimod.

V gene TRBV7-2 combines with J gene TRBJ1-2; D gene ambiguous. This sample comprised PBMCs, obtained from a glioma patient whose treatment included an IDH1 peptide vaccine. The TCR sequence derives from a man aged 25-40 years with glioma. The CDR3 here is CASSTLGNRGYTF. Here the CDR3 DNA reads TGTGCCAGCAGCACACTTGGGAACCGGGGCTACACCTTC.